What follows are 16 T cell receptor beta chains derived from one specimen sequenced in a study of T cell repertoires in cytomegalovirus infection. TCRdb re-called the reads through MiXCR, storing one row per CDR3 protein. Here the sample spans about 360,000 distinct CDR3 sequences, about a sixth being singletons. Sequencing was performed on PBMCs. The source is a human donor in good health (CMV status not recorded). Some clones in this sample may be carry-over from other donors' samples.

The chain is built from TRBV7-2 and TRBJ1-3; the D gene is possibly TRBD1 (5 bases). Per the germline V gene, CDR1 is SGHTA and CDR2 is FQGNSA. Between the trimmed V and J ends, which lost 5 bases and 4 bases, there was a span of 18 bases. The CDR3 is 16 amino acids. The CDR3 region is CASSGNRLGGGNTIYF. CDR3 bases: TGTGCCAGCAGCGGCAACAGGCTGGGGGGAGGAAACACCATATATTTT.

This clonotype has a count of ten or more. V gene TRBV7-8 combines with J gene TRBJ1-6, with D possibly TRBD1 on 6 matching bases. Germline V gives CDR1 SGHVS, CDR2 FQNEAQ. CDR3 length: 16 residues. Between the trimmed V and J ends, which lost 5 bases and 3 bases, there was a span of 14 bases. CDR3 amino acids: CASSPRPTGYNSPLHF. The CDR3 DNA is TGTGCCAGCAGCCCTAGACCGACAGGCTATAATTCACCCCTCCACTTT.

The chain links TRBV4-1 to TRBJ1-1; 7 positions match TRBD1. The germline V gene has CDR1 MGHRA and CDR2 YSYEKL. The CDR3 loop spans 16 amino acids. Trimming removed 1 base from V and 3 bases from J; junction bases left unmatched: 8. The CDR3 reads CASSQVPAGGDTEAFF. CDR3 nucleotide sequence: TGCGCCAGCAGCCAAGTCCCTGCAGGGGGGGACACTGAAGCTTTCTTT.

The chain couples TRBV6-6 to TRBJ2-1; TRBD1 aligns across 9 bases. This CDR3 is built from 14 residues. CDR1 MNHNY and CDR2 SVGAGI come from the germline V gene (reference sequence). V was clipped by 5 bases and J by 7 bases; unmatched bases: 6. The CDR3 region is CASSIGQGSNEQFF. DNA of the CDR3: TGTGCCAGCAGTATTGGACAGGGGAGTAATGAGCAGTTCTTC.

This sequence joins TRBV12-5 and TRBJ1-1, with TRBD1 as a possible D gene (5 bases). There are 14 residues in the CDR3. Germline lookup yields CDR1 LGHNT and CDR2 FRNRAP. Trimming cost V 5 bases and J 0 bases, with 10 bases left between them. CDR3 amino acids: CASGRPTVNTEAFF. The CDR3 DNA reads TGTGCTAGTGGTCGTCCGACAGTGAACACTGAAGCTTTCTTT.

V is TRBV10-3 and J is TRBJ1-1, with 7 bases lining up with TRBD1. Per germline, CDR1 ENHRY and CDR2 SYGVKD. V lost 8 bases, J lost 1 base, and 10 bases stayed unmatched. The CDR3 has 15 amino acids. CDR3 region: CAIRGQGVGNTEAFF. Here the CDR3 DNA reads TGTGCCATCCGGGGTCAGGGGGTGGGGAACACTGAAGCTTTCTTT.

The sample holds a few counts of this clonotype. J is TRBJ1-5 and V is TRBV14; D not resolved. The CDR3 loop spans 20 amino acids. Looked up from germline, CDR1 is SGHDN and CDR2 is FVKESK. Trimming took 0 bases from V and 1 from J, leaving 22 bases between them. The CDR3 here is CASSQENVLTGYRSNQPQHF. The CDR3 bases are TGTGCCAGCAGCCAAGAGAATGTCTTAACGGGGTATAGGAGCAATCAGCCCCAGCATTTT.

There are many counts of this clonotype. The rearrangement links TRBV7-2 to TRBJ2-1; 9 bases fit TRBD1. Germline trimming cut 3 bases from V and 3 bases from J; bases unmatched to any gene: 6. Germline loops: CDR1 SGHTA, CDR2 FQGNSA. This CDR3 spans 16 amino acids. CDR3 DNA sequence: TGTGCCAGCAGCTTCACCGGGACAGGGAACTACAATGAGCAGTTCTTC. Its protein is CASSFTGTGNYNEQFF.

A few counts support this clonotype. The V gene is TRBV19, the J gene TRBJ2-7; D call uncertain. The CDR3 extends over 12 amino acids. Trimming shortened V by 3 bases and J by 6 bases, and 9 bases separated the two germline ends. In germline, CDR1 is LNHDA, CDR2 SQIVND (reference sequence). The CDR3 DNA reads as TGTGCCAGTAGTATTATACCGAGCGAGCAGTACTTC. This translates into CASSIIPSEQYF.

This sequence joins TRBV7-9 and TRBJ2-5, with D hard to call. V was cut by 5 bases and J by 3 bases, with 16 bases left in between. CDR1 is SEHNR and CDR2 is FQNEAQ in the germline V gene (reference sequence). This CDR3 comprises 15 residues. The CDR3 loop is CASSLGPRTEETQYF. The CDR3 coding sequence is TGTGCCAGCAGCCTAGGCCCTAGGACGGAAGAGACCCAGTACTTC.

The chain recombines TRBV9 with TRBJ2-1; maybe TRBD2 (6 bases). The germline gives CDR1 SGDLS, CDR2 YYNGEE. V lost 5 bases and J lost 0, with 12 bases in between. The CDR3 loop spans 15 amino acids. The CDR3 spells CASRSAGSSYNEQFF. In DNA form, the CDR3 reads TGTGCCAGCAGGTCGGCCGGGAGCTCCTACAATGAGCAGTTCTTC.

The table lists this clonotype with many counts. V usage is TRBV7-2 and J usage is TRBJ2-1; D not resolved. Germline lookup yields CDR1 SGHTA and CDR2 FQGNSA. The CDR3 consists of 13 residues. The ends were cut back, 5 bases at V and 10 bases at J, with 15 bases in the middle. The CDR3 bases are TGTGCCAGCAGCCGTGGTTCCATTGGAGAGCAGTTCTTC. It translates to CASSRGSIGEQFF. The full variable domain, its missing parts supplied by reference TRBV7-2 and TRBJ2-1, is GAGVSQSPSNKVTEKGKDVELRCDPISGHTALYWYRQSLGQGLEFLIYFQGNSAPDKSGLPSDRFSAERTGGSVSTLTIQRTQQEDSAVYLCASSRGSIGEQFFGPGTRLTVL.

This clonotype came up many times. CDR3 coding DNA: TGTGCCAGCAGCGGAAGCGGGAATCAGCCCCAGCATTTT. Protein: CASSGSGNQPQHF. The V call is TRBV12-3 or TRBV12-4, the J call TRBJ1-5, with D uncertain. Trimming removed 6 bases from V and 4 bases from J, with 10 bases in between. The CDR3 sequence is 13 residues long.

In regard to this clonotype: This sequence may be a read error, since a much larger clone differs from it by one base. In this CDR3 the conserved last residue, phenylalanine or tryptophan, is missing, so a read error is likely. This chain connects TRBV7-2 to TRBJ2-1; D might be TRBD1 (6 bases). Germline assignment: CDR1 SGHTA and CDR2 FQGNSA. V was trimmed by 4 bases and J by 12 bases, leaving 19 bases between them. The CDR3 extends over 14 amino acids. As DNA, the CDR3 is TGTGCCAGCAGCTCCGTCCGGACCCCCAGGGGGCAGTTCATC. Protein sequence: CASSSVRTPRGQFI.

The CDR3: CATKQGGASGYTF. CDR3 in DNA: TGTGCCACCAAACAGGGTGGGGCGAGCGGCTACACCTTC. The chain links TRBV24-1 to TRBJ1-2; weak D call: TRBD1 (6 bases). The V gene's germline CDR1 is KGHDR and CDR2 SFDVKD. CDR3 length: 13 amino acids. V was cut by 8 bases and J by 8 bases, with 17 bases left in between.

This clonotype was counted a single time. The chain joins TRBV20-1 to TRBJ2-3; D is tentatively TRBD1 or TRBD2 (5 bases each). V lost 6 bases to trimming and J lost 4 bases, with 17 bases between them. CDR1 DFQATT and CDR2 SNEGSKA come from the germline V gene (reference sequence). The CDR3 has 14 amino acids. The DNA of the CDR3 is TGCAGTGCCCGGGACCTACGGGGCCCAGATACGCAGTATTTT. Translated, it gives CSARDLRGPDTQYF.